Below are 23 T cell receptor beta chains sequenced from a single sample in a study of Graves' ophthalmopathy and Graves' hyperthyroidism. RNA served as the template for amplifying TCR beta CDR3 regions. Scientists carried out first-round RT-PCR using HTBI primers and then a second-round multiplex PCR. TCRdb re-called the multiplex PCR reads with MiXCR, one entry per CDR3 protein. Of around 1.1 million distinct CDR3 sequences listed, about 38% are singletons. What was sequenced was peripheral blood or thyroid tissue (not recorded which). These receptors were collected from an adult man with Graves' hyperthyroidism.

There are many counts of this clonotype. The rearrangement joins TRBV6-5 to TRBJ2-2, with a tentative D call TRBD2 (5 bases). CDR1 and CDR2 (germline): MNHEY, SVGAGI. The V end lost 2 bases, the J end lost 3 bases, and 7 bases lay between the germline ends. This CDR3 spans 14 amino acids. The CDR3: CASSYGADTGELFF. CDR3 nucleotides: TGTGCCAGCAGTTACGGAGCGGACACCGGGGAGCTGTTTTTT.

This clonotype was seen more than once but under ten times. The germline gene is not matched at one end of the junction; a read error may be the cause. The genes are TRBV10-3 and TRBJ2-5; D is unclear. From germline, CDR1 is ENHRY and CDR2 SYGVKD. CDR3 size: 14 residues. The CDR3 loop is CASSTGGLQETQYF. The CDR3 coding sequence is TGTGCCAGCAGTACCGGTGGGCTCCAAGAGACCCAGTACTTC.

This clonotype was counted ten times or more. This chain connects TRBV29-1 to TRBJ1-3, with D hard to call. V shed 5 bases and J shed 2 bases, with 16 bases lying between them. CDR3 length: 15 amino acids. The germline V gene has CDR1 SQVTM and CDR2 ANQGSEA. CDR3 region: CSVHSGFTTGNTIYF. In nucleotides, the CDR3 is TGCAGCGTTCATTCCGGCTTCACGACTGGAAACACCATATATTTT.

This clonotype was picked up many times. The J gene is TRBJ2-7, the V gene TRBV7-9; D is unresolved. V was trimmed by 3 bases and J by 6 bases, leaving 9 bases between them. This CDR3 spans 12 amino acids. The germline V gene has CDR1 SEHNR and CDR2 FQNEAQ (reference sequence). CDR3 sequence: CASSFVRPEQYF. CDR3 coding DNA: TGTGCCAGCAGCTTTGTGCGGCCCGAGCAGTACTTC.

The chain carries TRBV29-1 and TRBJ1-1; D uncertain. Germline CDR1 is SQVTM and CDR2 is ANQGSEA. The length of the CDR3 is 12 residues. V shed 8 bases and J shed 0 bases, with 10 bases lying between them. This chain's CDR3 is CSLVQLNTEAFF. The CDR3 coding sequence is TGCAGCTTGGTACAGTTGAACACTGAAGCTTTCTTT.

There are many counts of this clonotype. The V gene is TRBV10-3, the J gene TRBJ1-6; 8 nucleotides agree with TRBD1. V lost 8 bases, J lost 10 bases, and 4 bases stayed unmatched. The CDR3 is 12 amino acids. The V gene's germline CDR1 is ENHRY and CDR2 SYGVKD. The CDR3 protein is CAIGTGGSPLHF. The CDR3 nucleotides read TGTGCCATCGGAACAGGGGGGTCACCCCTCCACTTT.

This clonotype was recorded at least ten times. The chain has TRBV24-1 and TRBJ2-2; TRBD2 aligns across 15 bases. The V gene's germline CDR1 is KGHDR and CDR2 SFDVKD. The CDR3 spans 18 residues. The V and J ends lost 4 bases and 6 bases, in that order; junction bases with no gene match: 8. CDR3 protein: CATSDHGLAGGLAGELFF. In DNA, the CDR3 is TGTGCCACCAGTGACCACGGACTAGCGGGAGGGTTAGCCGGGGAGCTGTTTTTT.

This sequence joins TRBV11-2 and TRBJ2-2, with 14 nucleotides matching TRBD2. V trimming: 4 bases; J trimming: 0 bases; junction bases outside the gene matches: 7. This CDR3 contains 19 residues. Germline V gives CDR1 SGHAT, CDR2 FQNNGV. As DNA, the CDR3 is TGTGCCAGCAGCTCGCCGGGACTAGCGGGAGTGGCGAACACCGGGGAGCTGTTTTTT. Translating gives CASSSPGLAGVANTGELFF.

This clonotype was picked up many times. Sequence at one end of the junction differs from germline and may be a read error. This CDR3 reads CASRKEEGAAHF. The CDR3 DNA is TGTGCCAGCAGGAAAGAGGAAGGGGCCGCACACTTC. The chain is built from TRBV2 and TRBJ2-7; tentative D call: TRBD1 (5 bases). CDR3 length equals 12 residues. Germline CDR1 and CDR2: SNHLY and FYNNEI.

This clonotype has just a few counts. It is likely a read error: a sequence one base away is far more abundant. The chain joins TRBV7-9 to TRBJ1-1; the match to TRBD1 covers 7 bases. CDR3 size: 13 residues. V trimming: 6 bases; J trimming: 4 bases; junction bases outside the gene matches: 5. Germline CDR1 and CDR2: SEHNR and FQNEAQ (reference sequence). The CDR3 sequence: CASSDQGGTEAFF. The CDR3 DNA reads TGTGCCAGCAGTGACCAGGGGGGCACTGAAGCTTTCTTT.

The chain carries TRBV6-6 and TRBJ2-7, with D unclear. CDR3 length: 13 amino acids. V was clipped by 2 bases and J by 6 bases, with 11 bases between them. Germline lookup yields CDR1 MNHNY and CDR2 SVGAGI (reference sequence). Here the CDR3 reads CASSYMGKSEQYF. Written as DNA, the CDR3 is TGTGCCAGCAGTTACATGGGGAAATCCGAGCAGTACTTC.

The chain employs TRBV2 and TRBJ2-5; D not resolved. The CDR3 spans 11 residues. Trimming left V 7 bases short and J 2 bases short, with 5 bases between. CDR1 is SNHLY and CDR2 is FYNNEI in the germline V gene. The CDR3 nucleotides are TGTGCCAGCAAGAATCAAGAGACCCAGTACTTC. Translated, it gives CASKNQETQYF.

This rearrangement joins TRBV5-1 to TRBJ1-1, with D perhaps TRBD1 (5 bases). CDR1 and CDR2 from the germline V gene are SGHRS and YFSETQ. The CDR3 totals 15 residues. The V gene lost 0 bases and the J gene lost 6 bases, with 15 bases spanning the gap. The CDR3 region is CASSLAVGGFAEAFF. CDR3 DNA sequence: TGCGCCAGCAGCTTGGCCGTTGGGGGTTTCGCTGAAGCTTTCTTT.

This rearrangement joins TRBV20-1 to TRBJ1-6; weak D call: TRBD1 (5 bases). Per germline, CDR1 DFQATT and CDR2 SNEGSKA (reference sequence). The CDR3 consists of 15 residues. V was clipped by 3 bases and J by 0 bases, with 9 bases between them. The CDR3 DNA reads TGCAGTGCTAGGGGGACTAGCTCCTATAATTCACCCCTCCACTTT. Translation: CSARGTSSYNSPLHF.

V usage is TRBV7-8 and J usage is TRBJ1-5; D is possibly TRBD1 (5 bases). Trimming took 3 bases from V and 5 from J, leaving 17 bases between them. Germline V gene sequence: CDR1 SGHVS, CDR2 FQNEAQ. The CDR3 is 16 amino acids. The CDR3 protein is CASSLGGGDSDQPQHF. As DNA, the CDR3 is TGTGCCAGCAGCTTGGGTGGGGGGGACTCCGATCAGCCCCAGCATTTT.

This clonotype appeared many times. The chain is built from TRBV7-2 and TRBJ1-5; 8 bases are shared with TRBD1. The germline gives CDR1 SGHTA, CDR2 FQGNSA. The CDR3 runs 15 residues. V gave up 4 bases and J gave up 7 bases; unmatched junction bases: 9. DNA of the CDR3: TGTGCCAGCAGCTCAGGGCAGGGGGCTTGGCAGCCCCAGCATTTT. Translating it yields CASSSGQGAWQPQHF.

This clonotype was counted ten times or more. The V call is TRBV29-1, the J call TRBJ2-7; D possibly matches TRBD1 or TRBD2 (7 bases each). V lost 3 bases and J lost 5, with 11 bases in between. Germline loops: CDR1 SQVTM, CDR2 ANQGSEA. The CDR3 loop spans 12 amino acids. The CDR3 DNA reads TGCAGCGTTGACAGGGGGGGACACGAGCAGTACTTC. The encoded protein is CSVDRGGHEQYF.

The J gene is TRBJ1-2, the V gene TRBV10-3; 8 bases fit TRBD1. This CDR3 has 13 amino acids. Trimming took 8 bases from V and 7 from J; bases not matched to a gene: 9. Germline lookup yields CDR1 ENHRY and CDR2 SYGVKD. CDR3 region: CAIASVGTGGYTF. The DNA for the CDR3 is TGTGCCATCGCCAGCGTGGGGACAGGTGGCTACACCTTC.

The chain links TRBV29-1 to TRBJ1-1, with D maybe TRBD1 (5 bases). Germline lookup yields CDR1 SQVTM and CDR2 ANQGSEA. The CDR3 is 16 residues long. The CDR3: CSATIPGRSMNTEAFF. The CDR3 nucleotides read TGCAGTGCTACGATCCCGGGACGGTCGATGAACACTGAAGCTTTCTTT.

This clonotype was seen more than once but under ten times. This chain joins TRBV20-1 and TRBJ2-5, with D possibly being TRBD1 or TRBD2 (5 bases each). CDR3 length: 15 residues. Germline CDR1 and CDR2: DFQATT and SNEGSKA (reference sequence). With 3 bases removed from V and 3 bases from J, the gap between germline ends came to 17 bases. CDR3 loop: CSARASGTPKETQYF. In DNA, the CDR3 is TGCAGTGCTAGGGCCTCCGGGACCCCAAAAGAGACCCAGTACTTC.

This clonotype was seen only once. This chain joins TRBV7-9 and TRBJ1-2; the match to TRBD1 covers 8 bases. The CDR3 has 14 residues. From germline, CDR1 is SEHNR and CDR2 FQNEAQ (reference sequence). The V gene end was trimmed by 8 bases and the J gene end by 4 bases; junction bases not matched to a gene: 9. The DNA of the CDR3 is TGTGCCAGCGCTTCACCCGGGACAGGCTATGGCTACACCTTC. As protein: CASASPGTGYGYTF.

The chain recombines TRBV7-9 with TRBJ2-7, with 11 nucleotides matching TRBD2. The CDR3 has 15 residues. CDR1 is SEHNR, CDR2 FQNEAQ, per germline (reference sequence). J was trimmed by 6 bases and V by 6 bases; bases with no gene match: 10. The CDR3 bases are TGTGCCAGCAGTCCTACTAGCGGGAGTTATGGCGAGCAGTACTTC. Translated: CASSPTSGSYGEQYF.

This clonotype was counted ten times or more. The rearrangement joins TRBV6-2 or TRBV6-3 to TRBJ1-2; tentative D call: TRBD1 (6 bases). CDR3 size: 12 residues. Germline V gives CDR1 MNHEY, CDR2 SVGEGT. V was trimmed by 5 bases and J by 10 bases, leaving 14 bases between them. The CDR3 DNA follows: TGTGCCAGCAGTGCAGGCGACAGGACCTACACCTTC. It translates to CASSAGDRTYTF.